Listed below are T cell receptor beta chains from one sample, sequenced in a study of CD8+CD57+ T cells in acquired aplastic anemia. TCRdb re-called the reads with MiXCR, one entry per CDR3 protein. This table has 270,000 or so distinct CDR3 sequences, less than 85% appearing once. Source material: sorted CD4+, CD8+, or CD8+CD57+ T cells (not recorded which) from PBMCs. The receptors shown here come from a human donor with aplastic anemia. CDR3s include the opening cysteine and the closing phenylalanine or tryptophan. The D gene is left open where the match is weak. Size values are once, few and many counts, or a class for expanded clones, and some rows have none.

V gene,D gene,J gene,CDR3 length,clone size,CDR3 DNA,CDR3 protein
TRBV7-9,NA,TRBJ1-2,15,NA,TGTGCCAGCCAGTGGACTGGGGAGACCGACTACGGCTGCACCTTC,CASQWTGETDYGCTF
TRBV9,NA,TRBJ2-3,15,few,TGTGCCAGCAGCGTTGCAGGGGAGAGCACAGATACGCAGTATTTT,CASSVAGESTDTQYF
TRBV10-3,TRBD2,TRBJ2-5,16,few,TGTGCCATCAGTGAAGGCGGGGGGTTTAAAAGTGAGACCCAGTACTTC,CAISEGGGFKSETQYF
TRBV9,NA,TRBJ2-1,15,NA,TGTGCCAGCAGCATAGCTCGAGCGGCCACAGATGCGCAGTTCTTC,CASSIARAATDAQFF
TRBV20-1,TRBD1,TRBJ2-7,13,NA,TGCAGTGCTGGACAGGGGTGGACGGACGAGCAGTACTTC,CSAGQGWTDEQYF
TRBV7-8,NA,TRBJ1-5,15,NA,TGTGCCAGCAGCGTAGCGGGAGTGCAGATACGCAGCATGCATTTT,CASSVAGVQIRSMHF
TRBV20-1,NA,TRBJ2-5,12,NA,TGCAGTCGAAGGAGGCTTGGGGAGACCCAGTACTTC,CSRRRLGETQYF
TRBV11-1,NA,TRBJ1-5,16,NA,TGTGCCAGCAGCTTAGCGTCGACGGGGGGGAATCAGTCCCAGCATTTT,CASSLASTGGNQSQHF
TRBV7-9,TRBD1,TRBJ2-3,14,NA,TGTGCCAGCAGCACGGGACAGGGTCCGCGAGCAGTACGTTTT,CASSTGQGPRAVRF
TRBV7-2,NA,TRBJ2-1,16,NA,TGTGCCAGCAGCCCTCCGGGTGGCGGGGAGAGTAGTGAGCAGTTCTTC,CASSPPGGGESSEQFF
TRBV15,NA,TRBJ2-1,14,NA,NA,CLCASSPGGAEQFF
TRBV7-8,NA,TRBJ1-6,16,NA,TGCGCCAGCAGCCTGGGCCTTGCAGGTGGCAACACCTTCGTCCACTTT,CASSLGLAGGNTFVHF
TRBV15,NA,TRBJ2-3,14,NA,TGTGCCACCAGCAGAGCGGCAGACCAAGATACCCAGTACTTT,CATSRAADQDTQYF
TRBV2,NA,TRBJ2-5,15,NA,TGTGCCAGCAGGGAGGGGGGCGCGGTTACGGAGTCCCAGGACTTC,CASREGGAVTESQDF
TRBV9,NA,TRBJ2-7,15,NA,TGTGCCAGCAGTGAACGGACAGTAAATCCCTACGAGCAGTACTTC,CASSERTVNPYEQYF
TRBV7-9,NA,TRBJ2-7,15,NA,TGTGCCAGCAGCTTTGTATCACGGGACGGCTACGAGCAGTACTTC,CASSFVSRDGYEQYF
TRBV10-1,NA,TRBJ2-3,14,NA,TGTGCCAGCAGTTACGTGCAAGGTCACTATAAGCAGTACTTT,CASSYVQGHYKQYF
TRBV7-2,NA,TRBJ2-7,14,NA,TGTGCCAGCAGCGCAGCCGGGACGCCCGACGAGCAGTACTTC,CASSAAGTPDEQYF
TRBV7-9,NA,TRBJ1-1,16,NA,TGTGCCGGCGGAGGGACTACCGAGACCCAGAACATTGAGGCTTTCTTT,CAGGGTTETQNIEAFF
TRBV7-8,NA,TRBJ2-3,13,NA,TGTGCCAGCGGGGACGGGGGCACAGACGCGCCGCATTTT,CASGDGGTDAPHF
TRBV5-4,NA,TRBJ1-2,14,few,TGTGCCAGCAGCTTTACTAGCGGGACGGGTGGCTACACCTTC,CASSFTSGTGGYTF
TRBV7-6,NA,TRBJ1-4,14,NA,TGTGCCAGCACCCTACGGAGGGGAGCCGCTGGGCCCTTCTTT,CASTLRRGAAGPFF
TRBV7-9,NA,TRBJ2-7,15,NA,TGTGCCAGCAGTGCTCGCGAGCCCTGGGGCCACGAGCAGTACTTC,CASSAREPWGHEQYF
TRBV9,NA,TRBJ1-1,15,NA,TGTGCCAGCAACCCAGGGACTAGCCCTACCGGAGAAACTTTCTTT,CASNPGTSPTGETFF
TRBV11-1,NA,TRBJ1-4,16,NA,TGTGCCAGCAGCCTAGGTGGGGTTGTAACTAATGAAAAACTGTTTTTT,CASSLGGVVTNEKLFF
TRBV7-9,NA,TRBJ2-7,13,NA,TGTGCCAGCAGCTTGGAGTGGGGCGGGCTCGTATATTTC,CASSLEWGGLVYF
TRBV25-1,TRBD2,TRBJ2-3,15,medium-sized,TGTGCCAGCAGTGCCCTAGCGGGAGCGGGTGATACGCAGTATTTT,CASSALAGAGDTQYF
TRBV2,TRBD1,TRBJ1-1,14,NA,TGTGCCAGCAGTGAGGGACAGGGGGCCGCTGAAGCTTTCTTT,CASSEGQGAAEAFF
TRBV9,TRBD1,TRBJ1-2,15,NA,TGTGCCAGCAGCGTGACAGGGAACATTCAGTATTTCGACACCTTC,CASSVTGNIQYFDTF
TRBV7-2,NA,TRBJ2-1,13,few,TGTGCCAGCAGATTAGGAGGGGACAATGAGCAGTTCTTC,CASRLGGDNEQFF